These 20 T cell receptor beta chains originate from one sample sequenced in a study of blood T cell repertoires in COVID-19. Clones were read by immunoSEQ multiplex PCR, and TCRdb kept only the in-frame ones, dropping some. Among roughly 330,000 clones listed, 85% to 90% were seen once. The sample taken for sequencing was PBMCs or T cells enriched from blood (not recorded which). The receptors here all came from a woman aged 18 to 35 who had recovered from COVID-19.

This clone turned up a few times. This chain joins TRBV5-5 and TRBJ1-2; 9 bases map to TRBD1. The CDR3 contains 16 residues. V was clipped by 4 bases and J by 7 bases; unmatched bases: 14. Germline V gene lookup returns CDR1 SGHKS and CDR2 YYEKEE (reference sequence). CDR3 protein: CASSRNRGPAGGGYTF. CDR3 nucleotide sequence: TGTGCCAGCAGCCGGAACAGGGGGCCAGCGGGCGGTGGCTACACCTTC.

The chain combines TRBV28 with TRBJ2-2, with D possibly being TRBD2 (7 bases). CDR1 is MDHEN, CDR2 SYDVKM, per germline. The CDR3 loop spans 17 amino acids. Deletions cut 2 bases from V and 4 bases from J, with 17 bases between. The chain's CDR3 is CASSLRGGRVGTGELFF. For the CDR3, the DNA is TGTGCCAGCAGTTTAAGGGGGGGCAGGGTAGGCACCGGGGAGCTGTTTTTT.

The rearrangement uses TRBV5-1 and TRBJ1-1; D ambiguous. Germline-derived CDR1 and CDR2 are SGHRS and YFSETQ. Trimming removed 0 bases from V and 6 bases from J, with 15 bases in between. The CDR3 runs to 15 residues. CDR3 nucleotide sequence: TGCGCCAGCAGCTTGGCCGTAGGGAGGGATTCTGAAGCTTTCTTT. Translating gives CASSLAVGRDSEAFF.

The rearrangement links TRBV6-1 to TRBJ2-5, with 10 bases aligning to TRBD2. Germline V gene data show CDR1 as MNHNS and CDR2 as SASEGT. The CDR3 spans 19 residues. V was clipped by 2 bases and J by 4 bases; unmatched bases: 16. CDR3 in amino acids: CASSETFGLAGVGGETQYF. CDR3 DNA: TGTGCCAGCAGTGAAACGTTCGGGCTAGCGGGAGTGGGGGGAGAGACCCAGTACTTC.

The V and J genes are TRBV7-9 and TRBJ2-5; TRBD1 is a possible D gene (6 bases). Trimming shortened V by 7 bases and J by 0 bases, and 18 bases separated the two germline ends. This CDR3 spans 16 amino acids. Germline V gene lookup returns CDR1 SEHNR and CDR2 FQNEAQ (reference sequence). The CDR3 sequence: CASTTPAGDYQETQYF. CDR3 bases: TGTGCCAGCACCACACCGGCAGGGGATTACCAAGAGACCCAGTACTTC.

The chain carries TRBV3-1 (or the pseudogene TRBV3-2) and TRBJ2-1; no clear D. Trimming took 2 bases from V and 7 from J, leaving 9 bases between them. Germline assignment: CDR1 LGHDT and CDR2 YNNKEL (reference sequence). The CDR3 extends over 13 amino acids. CDR3 protein: CASSQLDGNEQFF. The CDR3 nucleotides read TGTGCCAGCAGCCAACTTGACGGGAATGAGCAGTTCTTC.

This chain connects TRBV30 to TRBJ2-7; weak D call: TRBD1 (6 bases). Germline V lookup: CDR1 GTSNPN, CDR2 SVGIG (reference sequence). The length of the CDR3 is 14 residues. V was pared by 0 bases and J by 0 bases, with 9 bases between. The CDR3 nucleotides are TGTGCCTGGAGTGTAGGACAGTCCTCCTACGAGCAGTACTTC. Protein: CAWSVGQSSYEQYF.

This chain joins TRBV4-1 and TRBJ2-1, with D tentatively TRBD2 (6 bases). V was shortened by 3 bases and J by 3 bases, with 18 bases between the two germline ends. Germline V gene lookup returns CDR1 MGHRA and CDR2 YSYEKL. The CDR3 loop spans 17 amino acids. The CDR3, as DNA: TGCGCCAGCAGCCAGGCCCCTCTCGGCGGGATCTACAATGAGCAGTTCTTC. Protein sequence: CASSQAPLGGIYNEQFF.

The chain combines TRBV28 with TRBJ1-1; 12 bases fit TRBD1. This CDR3 is 16 amino acids long. Germline assignment: CDR1 MDHEN and CDR2 SYDVKM. With V trimmed by 2 bases and J by 4 bases, 5 bases remained unmatched. The CDR3 DNA follows: TGTGCCAGCAGTTTAAGGGACAGGGGGCCTTTCACTGAAGCTTTCTTT. Amino acid sequence: CASSLRDRGPFTEAFF.

This clone was seen only a few times. This chain joins TRBV30 and TRBJ1-1; tentative D call: TRBD1 (5 bases). The CDR3 is 12 residues long. The V end lost 1 base, the J end lost 12 bases, and 15 bases lay between the germline ends. Per the germline V gene, CDR1 is GTSNPN and CDR2 is SVGIG (reference sequence). CDR3 DNA sequence: TGTGCCTGGAGTGCGGGCCCTGGGGCGACTTTCTTT. Translation: CAWSAGPGATFF.

V and J are TRBV5-1 and TRBJ1-3; 8 bases align to TRBD1. The CDR3 runs to 15 residues. Germline values: CDR1 SGHRS, CDR2 YFSETQ. V was pared by 2 bases and J by 4 bases, with 5 bases of the junction left unmatched. Here the CDR3 reads CASSLVTGAGNTIYF. The DNA of the CDR3 is TGCGCCAGCAGCTTAGTGACAGGGGCCGGAAACACCATATATTTT.

CDR3 bases: TGTGCCAGCAGACGGACAGGGTCCAATCAGCCCCAGCATTTT. It specifies CASRRTGSNQPQHF. This sequence joins TRBV28 and TRBJ1-5; 8 positions agree with TRBD1. Looked up from germline, CDR1 is MDHEN and CDR2 is SYDVKM. The V gene end was trimmed by 6 bases and the J gene end by 3 bases; junction bases not matched to a gene: 4. The CDR3 is 14 amino acids.

This clone was found once. The V and J genes are TRBV28 and TRBJ1-2, with D possibly being TRBD1 (5 bases). The V gene's germline CDR1 is MDHEN and CDR2 SYDVKM. V was shortened by 6 bases and J by 5 bases, with 19 bases between the two germline ends. The CDR3 runs 15 residues. The DNA for the CDR3 is TGTGCCAGCAGCTTGCCAGTGGGGGGGAGATATGGCTACACCTTC. It is translated as CASSLPVGGRYGYTF.

This sequence joins TRBV2 and TRBJ1-2; D might be TRBD1 (5 bases). Per the germline V gene, CDR1 is SNHLY and CDR2 is FYNNEI. The V end was cut by 6 bases, the J end by 1 base, with 6 bases between. The CDR3 loop spans 12 amino acids. The CDR3 here is CASRTDNYGYTF. CDR3 in DNA: TGTGCCAGCAGGACAGATAACTATGGCTACACCTTC.

The gene calls are TRBV12-5 and TRBJ1-1; the match to TRBD1 covers 7 bases. CDR1 and CDR2 (germline): LGHNT, FRNRAP. V gave up 1 base and J gave up 4 bases; unmatched junction bases: 9. The CDR3 loop spans 16 amino acids. The CDR3 region is CASGLALGQARTEAFF. The CDR3 DNA reads as TGTGCTAGTGGTTTGGCTCTAGGACAGGCTCGCACTGAAGCTTTCTTT.

The chain joins TRBV9 to TRBJ1-5; D is unresolved. Trimming cost V 0 bases and J 0 bases, with 10 bases left between them. This CDR3 contains 16 residues. Germline loops: CDR1 SGDLS, CDR2 YYNGEE. In DNA, the CDR3 is TGTGCCAGCAGCGTAGATGGCGGCGGTAGCAATCAGCCCCAGCATTTT. Translation gives CASSVDGGGSNQPQHF.

The chain couples TRBV3-1 (or the pseudogene TRBV3-2) to TRBJ1-5; possibly TRBD1 for D (6 bases). Per germline, CDR1 LGHDT and CDR2 YNNKEL (reference sequence). This CDR3 region has 15 residues. Trimming took 1 base from V and 6 from J, leaving 13 bases between them. CDR3 sequence reads: CASSQGLGAGQPQHF. DNA for the CDR3: TGTGCCAGCAGCCAAGGTTTGGGGGCCGGTCAGCCCCAGCATTTT.

V usage is TRBV30 and J usage is TRBJ1-2; the D gene is possibly TRBD1 (5 bases). Deletions cut 3 bases from V and 8 bases from J, with 13 bases between. Germline loops: CDR1 GTSNPN, CDR2 SVGIG (reference sequence). There are 12 residues in the CDR3. The CDR3 nucleotides are TGTGCCTGGAGCACCGGGGGAGGGGGCTACACCTTC. It specifies CAWSTGGGGYTF.

The J gene is TRBJ1-1, the V gene TRBV18; D might be TRBD1 (6 bases). V lost 6 bases and J 5 bases, leaving 28 bases between the germline ends. Germline V lookup: CDR1 KGHSH, CDR2 LQKENI. This CDR3 has 18 amino acids. The CDR3 protein is CASSRSNLQGHGGTEAFF. The CDR3 DNA sequence: TGTGCCAGCTCGCGGAGCAATTTACAGGGTCATGGTGGGACTGAAGCTTTCTTT.

The chain carries TRBV2 and TRBJ2-7, with TRBD2 matching over 7 bases. Trimming at V came to 4 bases and at J to 4 bases, leaving 7 bases not matched to a gene. The CDR3 consists of 14 residues. CDR1 is SNHLY, CDR2 FYNNEI, per germline. The CDR3: CASSGLAGRYEQYF. DNA of the CDR3: TGTGCCAGCAGTGGACTAGCTGGCCGATACGAGCAGTACTTC.